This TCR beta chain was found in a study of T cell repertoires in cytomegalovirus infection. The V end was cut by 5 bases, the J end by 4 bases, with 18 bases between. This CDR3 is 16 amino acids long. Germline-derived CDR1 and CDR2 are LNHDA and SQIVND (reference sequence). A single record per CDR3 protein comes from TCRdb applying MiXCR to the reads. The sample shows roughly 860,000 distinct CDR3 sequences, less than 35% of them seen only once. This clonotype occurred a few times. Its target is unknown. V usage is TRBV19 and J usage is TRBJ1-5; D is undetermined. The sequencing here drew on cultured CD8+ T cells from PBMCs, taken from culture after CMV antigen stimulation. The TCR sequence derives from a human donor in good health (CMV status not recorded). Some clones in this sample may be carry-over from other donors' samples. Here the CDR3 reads CASSPLYTEGNQPQHF. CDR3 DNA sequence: TGTGCCAGTAGTCCCCTCTATACAGAAGGGAATCAGCCCCAGCATTTT. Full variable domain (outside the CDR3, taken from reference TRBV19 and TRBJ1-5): DGGITQSPKYLFRKEGQNVTLSCEQNLNHDAMYWYRQDPGQGLRLIYYSQIVNDFQKGDIAEGYSVSREKKESFPLTVTSAQKNPTAFYLCASSPLYTEGNQPQHFGDGTRLSIL.